The clone carrying this TCR beta chain was counted ten times or more. The antigen is not known. With iRepertoire HTBI primers and Arm-PCR of CDR3 regions, TCR beta libraries were built. Original analysis: Across samples, 60 or so TRBV and more than 13 TRBJ segments were found. TCRdb fed the multiplex PCR reads into MiXCR, producing one record per CDR3 protein. TCRdb's processing, not the authors', yielded these V and J calls. In the table there are about 400,000 distinct CDR3 sequences, roughly 17% of which are singletons. The data stem from a study of regulatory T cells in long-lasting Graves disease. Overall study findings and caveats: Persistent disease showed a preference for TRBV28, TRBJ1-2 and TRBJ2-5.

The sample's time point: newly diagnosed GD, antithyroid drugs for less than 3 months. PBMC RNA served as the TCR library source. V gave up 3 bases and J gave up 3 bases, with 10 bases separating them. The CDR3 contains 13 residues. Germline values: CDR1 SGHRS, CDR2 YFSETQ. The sample was also reused in another study, on T cells in Graves' hyperthyroidism and ophthalmopathy. This second study notes: A first-round RT-PCR of the TCR CDR3 used the HTBI primer set.

The specimen comprised peripheral blood mononuclear cells (PBMCs), sampled at new diagnosis, from a patient treated with antithyroid drugs. J is TRBJ2-7 and V is TRBV5-1; D ambiguous. This TCR was sampled from a woman under 30 with Graves disease. The CDR3 reads CASSSFPNYEQYF. DNA of the CDR3: TGCGCCAGCAGCTCCTTCCCCAACTACGAGCAGTACTTC.